Listed below are T cell receptor beta chains from one sample, sequenced in a study of shared clonotypes between healthy human individuals. TCRdb keeps only in-frame clones here, not all; method: immunoSEQ multiplex PCR. The sample has over 1.5 million clones, 95% to 99% seen once. The source material was naive CD4+ T cells sorted from blood. The receptors originated from a man under 40 in good health. The CDR3 runs from the conserved cysteine through the conserved F or W. A D gene is named only where the DNA matches it firmly. Clone size, where shown, is once, few, many, or a class for clones that have expanded.

TRBV7-6	.	.	TRBJ1-4	CASSLGVDEKLFF	TGTGCCAGCAGCTTAGGGGTGGATGAAAAACTGTTTTTT
TRBV7-7	.	TRBD1	TRBJ2-4	CASSPSGTGEIAKNIQYF	TGTGCCAGCAGCCCCTCCGGGACAGGGGAAATAGCCAAAAACATTCAGTACTTC
TRBV9	.	.	TRBJ2-7	CASSVAGTSWSSEQYF	TGTGCCAGCAGCGTAGCTGGGACGTCCTGGTCCTCCGAGCAGTACTTC
TRBV29-1	.	.	TRBJ2-7	CSVGTGPLYEQYF	TGCAGCGTTGGAACCGGGCCTCTCTACGAACAGTACTTC
TRBV5-1	.	TRBD1	TRBJ2-7	CASSLGTGVGSYEQYF	TGCGCCAGCAGCTTGGGGACAGGGGTGGGCTCCTACGAGCAGTACTTC
TRBV5-1	.	TRBD1	TRBJ2-7	CASSLTWGQSYEQYF	TGCGCCAGCAGCTTGACTTGGGGACAGTCCTACGAGCAGTACTTC
TRBV7-8	.	.	TRBJ2-4	CASSLGGFKNIQYF	TGTGCCAGCAGCTTGGGGGGATTCAAAAACATTCAGTACTTC
TRBV2	.	.	TRBJ2-3	CASTRGDTQYF	TGTGCCAGCACGAGGGGAGATACGCAGTATTTT
TRBV21-1	once	.	TRBJ2-7	CASSKARNPPYEQYF	TGTGCCAGCAGCAAAGCCCGGAATCCACCCTACGAGCAGTACTTC
TRBV6-5	.	.	TRBJ2-5	CASRAPRQETQYF	TGTGCCAGCAGGGCCCCCAGACAAGAGACCCAGTACTTC
TRBV7-9	.	.	TRBJ1-3	CASSLRGPHSGNTIYF	TGTGCCAGCAGCCTACGAGGCCCGCACTCTGGAAACACCATATATTTT
TRBV18	.	TRBD2	TRBJ2-1	CASSPLAGLYNEQFF	TGTGCCAGCTCACCCCTAGCGGGCCTCTACAATGAGCAGTTCTTC
TRBV5-1	once	.	TRBJ2-3	CASKVTGFADTQYF	TGCGCCAGCAAGGTAACTGGGTTTGCAGATACGCAGTATTTT
TRBV7-2	.	.	TRBJ2-1	CASSLLNPIDSNEQFF	TGTGCCAGCAGCTTATTGAACCCCATCGACAGTAATGAGCAGTTCTTC
TRBV19	.	TRBD2	TRBJ2-1	CASSRASGMGGPYNEQFF	TGTGCCAGTAGTCGTGCTAGCGGGATGGGAGGCCCCTACAATGAGCAGTTCTTC
TRBV18	.	.	TRBJ2-7	CASSPGSSYEQYF	TGTGCCAGCTCACCAGGGAGCTCCTACGAGCAGTACTTC
TRBV28	.	.	TRBJ1-1	CASRGWFRGSSMNTEAFF	TGTGCCAGCAGAGGATGGTTCAGGGGCTCCTCCATGAACACTGAAGCTTTCTTT
TRBV11-2	.	.	TRBJ2-7	CASSLTEEAYEQYF	TGTGCCAGCAGCTTAACTGAAGAGGCCTACGAGCAGTACTTC
TRBV6-5	.	.	TRBJ2-2	CASRTLGAIAGELFF	TGTGCCAGCAGGACCTTAGGGGCGATTGCCGGGGAGCTGTTTTTT
TRBV7-9	.	.	TRBJ2-6	CASPGDRPGANVLTF	TGTGCCAGCCCGGGGGATCGGCCTGGGGCCAACGTCCTGACTTTC
TRBV18	.	.	TRBJ2-6	CASSHNPGLISGANVLTF	TGTGCCAGCTCACACAATCCGGGACTGATCTCTGGGGCCAACGTCCTGACTTTC
TRBV11-3	.	TRBD1	TRBJ2-1	CASSPGTGMIHEQFF	TGTGCCAGCAGCCCCGGGACAGGGATGATACATGAGCAGTTCTTC
TRBV28	.	.	TRBJ2-5	CASSRRIRETQYF	TGTGCCAGCAGTCGAAGGATTCGGGAGACCCAGTACTTC
TRBV6-4	.	.	TRBJ2-6	CASSRNSGANVLTF	TGTGCCAGCAGTCGGAACTCTGGGGCCAACGTCCTGACTTTC
TRBV6-1	.	TRBD2	TRBJ2-7	CASSRSSGAYEQYF	TGTGCCAGCAGTAGATCTAGCGGGGCCTACGAGCAGTACTTC
TRBV10-1	.	TRBD1	TRBJ2-5	CASSESGTGPAKAQYF	TGCGCCAGCAGTGAGTCAGGGACAGGGCCTGCCAAGGCCCAGTACTTC
TRBV27	.	TRBD1	TRBJ1-2	CASRMTGVYGYTF	TGTGCCAGCAGGATGACAGGGGTCTATGGCTACACCTTC
TRBV25-1	.	.	TRBJ2-7	CASSAGGGQGYEQYF	TGTGCCAGCAGCGCCGGAGGGGGTCAGGGTTACGAGCAGTACTTC
TRBV6-1	.	.	TRBJ1-5	CASTGQRTSNQPQHF	TGTGCCAGCACTGGACAGAGGACGAGCAATCAGCCCCAGCATTTT
TRBV7-2	.	.	TRBJ2-5	CASSSPRETQYF	TGTGCCAGCAGCTCCCCACGAGAGACCCAGTACTTC
TRBV5-4	.	TRBD1	TRBJ1-4	CASTRQGSANEKLFF	TGTGCCAGCACCCGACAGGGGTCTGCTAATGAAAAACTGTTTTTT
TRBV29-1	once	.	TRBJ2-7	CSVEKDGYEQYF	TGCAGCGTTGAAAAGGATGGCTACGAGCAGTACTTC
TRBV30	.	.	TRBJ1-2	CAWTTLGPHTGYTF	TGTGCCTGGACTACACTCGGCCCCCACACTGGCTACACCTTC
TRBV14	once	.	TRBJ2-2	CASSLGIIYTGELFF	TGTGCCAGCAGCCTCGGGATTATCTACACCGGGGAGCTGTTTTTT
TRBV28	.	.	TRBJ2-1	CASSLTGGEQFF	TGTGCCAGCAGTTTAACTGGAGGTGAGCAGTTCTTC
TRBV28	.	.	TRBJ2-7	CASSLGGPRSYEQYF	TGTGCCAGCAGTTTAGGGGGACCCCGCTCCTACGAGCAGTACTTC
TRBV18	.	.	TRBJ1-2	CASSADRRVATF	TGTGCCAGCTCAGCAGACAGGAGGGTTGCAACCTTC
TRBV18	.	.	TRBJ2-3	CASSPPGTDTDTQYF	TGTGCCAGCTCACCACCGGGCACAGACACAGATACGCAGTATTTT
TRBV28	.	.	TRBJ2-7	CASKGRAAGTYEQYF	TGTGCCAGCAAAGGACGAGCGGCCGGCACCTACGAGCAGTACTTC
TRBV5-1	.	.	TRBJ1-5	CASSLLGDGNQPQHF	TGCGCCAGCAGTCTCCTGGGGGATGGCAATCAGCCCCAGCATTTT
TRBV6-1	.	.	TRBJ1-2	CASSEVTRAGTYGYTF	TGTGCCAGCAGTGAAGTAACCCGGGCAGGGACTTATGGCTACACCTTC
TRBV19	.	TRBD2	TRBJ2-3	CASRASGRLSTDTQYF	TGTGCCAGTAGGGCTAGCGGGAGGCTAAGCACAGATACGCAGTATTTT
TRBV15	.	.	TRBJ2-7	CATSREGAAYEQYF	TGTGCCACCAGCAGAGAGGGGGCAGCCTACGAGCAGTACTTC